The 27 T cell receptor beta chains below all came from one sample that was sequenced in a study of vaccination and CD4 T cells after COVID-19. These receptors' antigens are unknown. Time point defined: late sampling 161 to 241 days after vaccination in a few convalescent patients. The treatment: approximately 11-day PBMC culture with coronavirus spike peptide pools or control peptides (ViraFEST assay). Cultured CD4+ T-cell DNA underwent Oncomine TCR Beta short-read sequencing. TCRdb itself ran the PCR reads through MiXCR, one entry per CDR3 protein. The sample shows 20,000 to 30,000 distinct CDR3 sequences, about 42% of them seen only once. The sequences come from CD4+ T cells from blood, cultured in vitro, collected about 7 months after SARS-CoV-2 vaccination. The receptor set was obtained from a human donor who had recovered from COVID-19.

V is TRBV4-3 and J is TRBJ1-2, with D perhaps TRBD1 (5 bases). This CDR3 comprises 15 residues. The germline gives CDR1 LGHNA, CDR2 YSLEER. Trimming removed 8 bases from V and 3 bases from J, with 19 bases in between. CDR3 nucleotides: TGCGCCAGCTCGGGGGATAGGGGAGAATACTATGGCTACACCTTC. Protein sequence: CASSGDRGEYYGYTF.

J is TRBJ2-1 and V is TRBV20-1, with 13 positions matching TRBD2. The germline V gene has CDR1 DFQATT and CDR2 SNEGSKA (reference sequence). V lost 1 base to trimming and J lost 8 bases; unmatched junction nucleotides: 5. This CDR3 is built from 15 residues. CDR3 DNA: TGCAGTGCTAGAGCCCAAGGACTAGCGGGAGATGAGCAGTTCTTC. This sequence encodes CSARAQGLAGDEQFF.

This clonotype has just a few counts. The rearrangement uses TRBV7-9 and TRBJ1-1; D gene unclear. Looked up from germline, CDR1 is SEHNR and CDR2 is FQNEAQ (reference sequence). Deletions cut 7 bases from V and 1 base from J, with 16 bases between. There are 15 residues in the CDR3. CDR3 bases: TGTGCCAGCACCCCCGGCTGGGGTTCGAACACTGAAGCTTTCTTT. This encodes CASTPGWGSNTEAFF.

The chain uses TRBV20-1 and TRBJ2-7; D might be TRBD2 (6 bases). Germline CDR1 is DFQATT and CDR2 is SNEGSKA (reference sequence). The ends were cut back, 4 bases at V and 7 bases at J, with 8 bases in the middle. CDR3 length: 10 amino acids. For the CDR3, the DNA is TGCAGTGCTATAGCGGTTGAGCAGTACTTC. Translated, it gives CSAIAVEQYF.

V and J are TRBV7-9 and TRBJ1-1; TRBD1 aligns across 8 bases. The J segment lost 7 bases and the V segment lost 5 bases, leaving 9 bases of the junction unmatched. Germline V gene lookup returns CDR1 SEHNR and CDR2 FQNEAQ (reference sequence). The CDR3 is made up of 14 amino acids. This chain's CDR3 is CASSQRDRLGEAFF. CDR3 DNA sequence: TGTGCCAGCAGCCAGAGGGACAGGTTGGGTGAAGCTTTCTTT.

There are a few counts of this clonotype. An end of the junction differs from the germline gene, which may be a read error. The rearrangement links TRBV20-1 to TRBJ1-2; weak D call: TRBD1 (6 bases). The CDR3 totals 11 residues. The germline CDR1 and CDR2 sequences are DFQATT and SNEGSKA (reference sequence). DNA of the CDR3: TGCAGTGCTAGTTGGACAGCGGGAATTTGTTTC. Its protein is CSASWTAGICF.

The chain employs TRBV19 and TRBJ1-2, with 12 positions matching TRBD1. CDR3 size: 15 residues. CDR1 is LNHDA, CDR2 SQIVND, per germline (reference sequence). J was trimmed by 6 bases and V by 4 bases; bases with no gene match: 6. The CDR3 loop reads CASSKTGTGGHGYTF. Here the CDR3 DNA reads TGTGCCAGTAGTAAAACCGGGACAGGGGGCCATGGCTACACCTTC. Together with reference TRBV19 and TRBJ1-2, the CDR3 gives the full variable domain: DGGITQSPKYLFRKEGQNVTLSCEQNLNHDAMYWYRQDPGQGLRLIYYSQIVNDFQKGDIAEGYSVSREKKESFPLTVTSAQKNPTAFYLCASSKTGTGGHGYTFGSGTRLTVV.

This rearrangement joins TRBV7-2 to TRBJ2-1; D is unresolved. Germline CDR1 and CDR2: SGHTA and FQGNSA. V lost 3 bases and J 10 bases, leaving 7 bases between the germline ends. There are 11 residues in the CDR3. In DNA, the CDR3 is TGTGCCAGCAGCTTCGACACCGAGCAGTTCTTC. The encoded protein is CASSFDTEQFF.

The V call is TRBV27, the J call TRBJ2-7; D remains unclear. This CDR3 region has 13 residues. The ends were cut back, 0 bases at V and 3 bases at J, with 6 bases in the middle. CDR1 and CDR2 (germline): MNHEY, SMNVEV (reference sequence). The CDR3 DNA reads TGTGCCAGCAGTTTATCGGTCGGCTACGAGCAGTACTTC. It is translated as CASSLSVGYEQYF.

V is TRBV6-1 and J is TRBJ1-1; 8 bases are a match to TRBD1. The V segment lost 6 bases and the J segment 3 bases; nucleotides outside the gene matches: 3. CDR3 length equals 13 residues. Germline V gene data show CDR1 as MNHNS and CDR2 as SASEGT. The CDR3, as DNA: TGTGCCAGCAGAAAGGACAGGGACACTGAAGCTTTCTTT. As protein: CASRKDRDTEAFF.

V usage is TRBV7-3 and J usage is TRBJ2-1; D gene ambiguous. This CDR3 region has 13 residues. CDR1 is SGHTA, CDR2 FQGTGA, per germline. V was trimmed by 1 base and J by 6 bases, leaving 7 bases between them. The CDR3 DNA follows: TGTGCCAGCAGCTTAAATCGGGCCAATGAGCAGTTCTTC. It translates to CASSLNRANEQFF.

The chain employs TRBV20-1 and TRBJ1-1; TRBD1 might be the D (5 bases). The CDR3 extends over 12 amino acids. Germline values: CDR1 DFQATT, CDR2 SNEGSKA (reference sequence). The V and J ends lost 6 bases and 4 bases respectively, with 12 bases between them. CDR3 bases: TGCAGTGCCAAGAAGGGGTTCACTGAAGCTTTCTTT. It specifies CSAKKGFTEAFF.

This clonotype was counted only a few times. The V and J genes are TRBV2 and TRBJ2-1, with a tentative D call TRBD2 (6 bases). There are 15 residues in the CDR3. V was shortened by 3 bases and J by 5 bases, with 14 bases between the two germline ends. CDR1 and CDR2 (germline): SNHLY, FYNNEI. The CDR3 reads CASSEMGEANNEQFF. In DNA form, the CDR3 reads TGTGCCAGCAGTGAGATGGGGGAGGCGAACAATGAGCAGTTCTTC.

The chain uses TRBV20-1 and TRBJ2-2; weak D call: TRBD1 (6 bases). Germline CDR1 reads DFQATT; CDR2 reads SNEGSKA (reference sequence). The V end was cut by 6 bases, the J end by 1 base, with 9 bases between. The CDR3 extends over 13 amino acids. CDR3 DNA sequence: TGCAGTGCGGAACAGGGGAACACCGGGGAGCTGTTTTTT. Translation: CSAEQGNTGELFF.

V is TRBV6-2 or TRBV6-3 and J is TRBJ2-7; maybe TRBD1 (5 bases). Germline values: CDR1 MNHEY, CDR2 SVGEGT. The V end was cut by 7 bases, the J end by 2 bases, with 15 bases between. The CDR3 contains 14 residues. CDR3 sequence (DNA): TGTGCCAGCAACCCCCGGACACAAGCCTACGAGCAGTACTTC. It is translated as CASNPRTQAYEQYF.

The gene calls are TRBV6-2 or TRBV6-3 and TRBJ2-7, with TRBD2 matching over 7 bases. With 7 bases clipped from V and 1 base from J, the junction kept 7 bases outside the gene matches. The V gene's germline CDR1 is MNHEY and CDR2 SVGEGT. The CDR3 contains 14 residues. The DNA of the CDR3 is TGTGCCAGCACCCCTTGGGGAGGGTCCTACGAGCAGTACTTC. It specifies CASTPWGGSYEQYF.

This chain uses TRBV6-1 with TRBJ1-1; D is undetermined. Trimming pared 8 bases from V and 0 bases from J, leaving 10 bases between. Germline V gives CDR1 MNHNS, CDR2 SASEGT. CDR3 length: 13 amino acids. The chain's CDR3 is CASRRSMNTEAFF. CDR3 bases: TGTGCCAGCCGCCGAAGCATGAACACTGAAGCTTTCTTT.

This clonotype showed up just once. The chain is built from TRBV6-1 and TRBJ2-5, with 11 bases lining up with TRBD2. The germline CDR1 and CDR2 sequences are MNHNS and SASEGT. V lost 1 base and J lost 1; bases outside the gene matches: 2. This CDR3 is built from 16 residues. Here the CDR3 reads CASSEGTSGPQETQYF. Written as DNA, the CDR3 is TGTGCCAGCAGTGAAGGGACTAGCGGGCCCCAAGAGACCCAGTACTTC.

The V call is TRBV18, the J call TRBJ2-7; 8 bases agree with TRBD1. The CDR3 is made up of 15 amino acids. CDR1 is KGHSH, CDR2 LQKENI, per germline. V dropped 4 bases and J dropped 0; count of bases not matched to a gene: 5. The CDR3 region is CASSLGQGSSYEQYF. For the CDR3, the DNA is TGTGCCAGCTCACTCGGACAGGGAAGCTCCTACGAGCAGTACTTC.

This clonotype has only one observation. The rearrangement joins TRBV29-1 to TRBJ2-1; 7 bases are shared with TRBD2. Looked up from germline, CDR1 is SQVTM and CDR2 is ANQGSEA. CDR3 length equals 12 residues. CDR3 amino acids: CRVGLADNEQFF. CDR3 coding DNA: TGCAGAGTGGGGCTAGCGGATAATGAGCAGTTCTTC.

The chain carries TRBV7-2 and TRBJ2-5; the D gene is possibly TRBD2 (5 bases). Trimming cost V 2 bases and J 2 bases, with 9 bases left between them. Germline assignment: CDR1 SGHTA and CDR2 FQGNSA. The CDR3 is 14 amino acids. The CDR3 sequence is CASSLLLAQETQYF. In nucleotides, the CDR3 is TGTGCCAGCAGCTTACTCCTAGCACAAGAGACCCAGTACTTC.

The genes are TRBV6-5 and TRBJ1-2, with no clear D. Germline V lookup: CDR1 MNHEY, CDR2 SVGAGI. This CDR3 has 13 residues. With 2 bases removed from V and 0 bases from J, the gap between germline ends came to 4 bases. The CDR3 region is CASSYTANYGYTF. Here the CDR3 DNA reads TGTGCCAGCAGTTACACAGCTAACTATGGCTACACCTTC.

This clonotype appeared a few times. The CDR3 DNA sequence: TGTGCCAGCAGTCCCGGGACAGGGGTTCAGCCCCAGCATTTT. Its translation is CASSPGTGVQPQHF. The genes are TRBV7-6 and TRBJ1-5; 10 bases map to TRBD1. The V and J ends lost 6 bases and 6 bases, in that order; junction bases with no gene match: 5. The V gene's germline CDR1 is SGHVS and CDR2 FNYEAQ. The CDR3 covers 14 residues.

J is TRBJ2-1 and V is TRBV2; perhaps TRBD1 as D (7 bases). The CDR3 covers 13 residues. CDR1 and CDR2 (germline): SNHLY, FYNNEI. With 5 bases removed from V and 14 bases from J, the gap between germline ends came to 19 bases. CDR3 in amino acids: CASSFQGGNREFF. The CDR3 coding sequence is TGTGCCAGCAGTTTCCAGGGGGGAAATCGGGAGTTCTTC.

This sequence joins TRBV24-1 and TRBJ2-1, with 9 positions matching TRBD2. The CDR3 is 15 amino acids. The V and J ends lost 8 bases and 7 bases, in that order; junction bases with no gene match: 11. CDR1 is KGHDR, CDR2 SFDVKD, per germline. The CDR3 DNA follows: TGTGCCACCACCCAGGCGGGAGGGCCCTCAAATGAGCAGTTCTTC. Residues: CATTQAGGPSNEQFF.

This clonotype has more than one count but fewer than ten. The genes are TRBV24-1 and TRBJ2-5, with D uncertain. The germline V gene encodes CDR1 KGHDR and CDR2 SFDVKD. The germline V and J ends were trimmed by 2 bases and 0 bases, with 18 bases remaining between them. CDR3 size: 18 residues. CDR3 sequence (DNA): TGTGCCACCAGTGATTCGACCGGTGGTGTGAAGTACCAAGAGACCCAGTACTTC. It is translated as CATSDSTGGVKYQETQYF.

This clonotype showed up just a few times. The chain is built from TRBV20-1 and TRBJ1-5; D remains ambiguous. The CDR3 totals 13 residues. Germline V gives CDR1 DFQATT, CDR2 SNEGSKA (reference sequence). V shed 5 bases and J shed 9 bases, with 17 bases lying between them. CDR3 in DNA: TGCAGTGCTGACCGGGAGCCTGATCGGCCCCAGCATTTT. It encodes CSADREPDRPQHF.